Below are 20 T cell receptor beta chains sequenced from a single sample in a study of prognosis after radiotherapy for stage I lung cancer. Starting from genomic DNA, TCR beta CDR3 was amplified through two-round multiplex PCR. The first round of PCR was done with primers that matched each TRBV and TRBJ gene. TCRdb recomputed calls from the multiplex PCR reads with MiXCR, one row per CDR3 protein. This repertoire shows 25,000 to 30,000 distinct CDR3 sequences, about 41% found once; its top ten account for under 35%. Source: PBMCs, taken before or after stereotactic body radiation therapy (not recorded which). These receptors were collected from a donor over 45 with non-small cell lung cancer.

The V call is TRBV4-2, the J call TRBJ2-5; D gene ambiguous. There are 12 residues in the CDR3. Germline-derived CDR1 and CDR2 are LGHNA and YNFKEQ. With 5 bases removed from V and 10 bases from J, the gap between germline ends came to 14 bases. The CDR3 sequence: CASSWMANDQYF. DNA for the CDR3: TGTGCCAGCAGCTGGATGGCCAATGACCAGTACTTC.

The chain couples TRBV6-1 to TRBJ2-7, with 7 positions matching TRBD1. The CDR3 totals 13 residues. The V gene end was trimmed by 4 bases and the J gene end by 10 bases; junction bases not matched to a gene: 10. Germline lookup yields CDR1 MNHNS and CDR2 SASEGT. CDR3 bases: TGTGCCAGCAGTGTGGGGACAGACTACTATCAGTACTTC. Its protein is CASSVGTDYYQYF.

This clonotype has at least ten counts. The chain joins TRBV5-1 to TRBJ1-1; D is unresolved. CDR1 and CDR2 (germline): SGHRS, YFSETQ. The CDR3 sequence is 15 residues long. Trimming pared 2 bases from V and 0 bases from J, leaving 11 bases between. The CDR3 reads CASSFRHSVNTEAFF. The CDR3 region has the DNA TGCGCCAGCAGCTTTCGGCACAGCGTGAACACTGAAGCTTTCTTT.

A remark on this clonotype: A far larger clone is only one base removed, so a read error is likely. The J gene is TRBJ1-2, the V gene TRBV6-4; the D gene is possibly TRBD1 (6 bases). Looked up from germline, CDR1 is MRHNA and CDR2 is SNTAGT. Trimming left V 0 bases short and J 0 bases short, with 11 bases between. The CDR3 is 16 residues long. CDR3 nucleotides: TGTGCCAGCAGTGACTCCGCTAGGGACACTAACTATGGCTACACCTTC. Protein sequence: CASSDSARDTNYGYTF.

V and J are TRBV18 and TRBJ2-5, with D possibly TRBD2 on 5 matching bases. The V gene's germline CDR1 is KGHSH and CDR2 LQKENI. V was pared by 6 bases and J by 4 bases, with 12 bases between. The CDR3 extends over 13 amino acids. The CDR3: CASSREGGETQYF. The CDR3 DNA follows: TGTGCCAGCTCCCGAGAGGGTGGAGAGACCCAGTACTTC.

This clonotype appeared many times. V and J are TRBV28 and TRBJ1-4; D is perhaps TRBD1 (5 bases). The V and J ends lost 4 bases and 14 bases respectively, with 14 bases between them. There are 12 residues in the CDR3. Germline values: CDR1 MDHEN, CDR2 SYDVKM. For the CDR3, the DNA is TGTGCCAGCAGTTACTATTCCGGGACCCTGTTTTTT. This gives the protein CASSYYSGTLFF. Combining the CDR3 with reference TRBV28 and TRBJ1-4 gives the whole variable domain DVKVTQSSRYLVKRTGEKVFLECVQDMDHENMFWYRQDPGLGLRLIYFSYDVKMKEKGDIPEGYSVSREKKERFSLILESASTNQTSMYLCASSYYSGTLFFGSGTQLSVL.

This clonotype was observed at least ten times. The chain joins TRBV7-2 to TRBJ2-1, with TRBD2 matching over 10 bases. This CDR3 is built from 14 residues. Looked up from germline, CDR1 is SGHTA and CDR2 is FQGNSA. V shed 4 bases and J 7 bases; nucleotides not matched to a gene: 4. The chain's CDR3 is CASSSLAGGNEQFF. The CDR3 DNA sequence: TGTGCCAGCAGCTCATTAGCGGGAGGAAATGAGCAGTTCTTC.

This clonotype has ten or more counts. V and J are TRBV6-4 and TRBJ1-6; 7 bases match TRBD1. J was trimmed by 5 bases and V by 10 bases; bases with no gene match: 5. In germline, CDR1 is MRHNA, CDR2 SNTAGT. The CDR3 is 13 residues long. The CDR3 region has the DNA TGTGCCATCCCCAGGGGGGATAATTCACCCCTCCACTTT. It translates to CAIPRGDNSPLHF.

The table lists this clonotype with many counts. This chain uses TRBV20-1 with TRBJ2-5; 7 bases are shared with TRBD1. Germline values: CDR1 DFQATT, CDR2 SNEGSKA (reference sequence). The CDR3 is 14 residues long. Losses at the gene ends were 6 bases for V and 5 bases for J; bases not matched to a gene: 12. The CDR3 protein is CSAGRTGEMETQYF. In DNA, the CDR3 is TGCAGTGCAGGGCGGACAGGTGAAATGGAGACCCAGTACTTC.

This clonotype has a handful of counts. The CDR3 region is CASSGTSGVFGRVQYF. DNA of the CDR3: TGTGCCAGCAGCGGGACTAGCGGGGTCTTTGGGAGGGTTCAGTACTTC. This rearrangement joins TRBV7-8 to TRBJ2-4, with 13 bases identical to TRBD2. The V gene's germline CDR1 is SGHVS and CDR2 FQNEAQ. J was trimmed by 11 bases and V by 5 bases; bases with no gene match: 12. The CDR3 spans 16 residues.

The chain is built from TRBV19 and TRBJ2-2; 9 bases match TRBD1. The CDR3 is made up of 16 amino acids. Germline lookup yields CDR1 LNHDA and CDR2 SQIVND (reference sequence). Unmatched junction bases numbered 16, after V lost 6 bases and J lost 11 bases. This CDR3 is CASRRGTGCSLGELFF. The CDR3 coding sequence is TGTGCCAGTAGGAGAGGGACAGGGTGTTCCCTGGGCGAGCTGTTTTTT.

This clonotype was seen ten or more times. The chain recombines TRBV19 with TRBJ1-2; no firm D call. Trimming took off 6 bases at V and 4 bases at J, with 12 bases between the two ends. Germline V gives CDR1 LNHDA, CDR2 SQIVND (reference sequence). CDR3 length: 13 amino acids. CDR3 in DNA: TGTGCCAGTAGCCTCACCCTCGGCTATGGCTACACCTTC. Its protein is CASSLTLGYGYTF. Full variable domain (missing parts from reference TRBV19 and TRBJ1-2): DGGITQSPKYLFRKEGQNVTLSCEQNLNHDAMYWYRQDPGQGLRLIYYSQIVNDFQKGDIAEGYSVSREKKESFPLTVTSAQKNPTAFYLCASSLTLGYGYTFGSGTRLTVV.

This clonotype was counted ten times or more. V is TRBV20-1 and J is TRBJ1-5; D is uncertain. The germline CDR1 and CDR2 sequences are DFQATT and SNEGSKA (reference sequence). The CDR3 is made up of 11 amino acids. Between the trimmed V and J ends, which lost 3 bases and 4 bases, there was a span of 4 bases. The CDR3 DNA follows: TGCAGTGCTAGGTCAAATCAGCCCCAGCATTTT. Translating it yields CSARSNQPQHF.

Ten or more counts support this clonotype. The chain recombines TRBV20-1 with TRBJ2-1; D may be TRBD2 (6 bases). V lost 6 bases and J lost 6, with 12 bases in between. This CDR3 is 12 amino acids long. The germline V gene has CDR1 DFQATT and CDR2 SNEGSKA (reference sequence). The CDR3 DNA is TGCAGTGCCCAGGGACTGGGCAATGAGCAGTTCTTC. Translated, it gives CSAQGLGNEQFF.

This clonotype appeared a few times. This may be a read error: a much more frequent sequence differs by one nucleotide. For the CDR3, the DNA is TGCGCCAGCAGCCAAGGTTCCAGCGGGTGTTACAATGAGCAGTTCTTC. Protein: CASSQGSSGCYNEQFF. V usage is TRBV4-1 and J usage is TRBJ2-1; weak D call: TRBD2 (6 bases). CDR3 length: 16 amino acids. Germline CDR1 and CDR2: MGHRA and YSYEKL. Between the trimmed V and J ends, which lost 1 base and 4 bases, there was a span of 14 bases.

This clonotype was observed once. The J gene is TRBJ2-2, the V gene TRBV19; D is unclear. Trimming cost V 2 bases and J 6 bases, with 13 bases left between them. From germline, CDR1 is LNHDA and CDR2 SQIVND (reference sequence). This CDR3 spans 15 amino acids. CDR3 nucleotides: TGTGCCAGTAGTATAAAGGGAATCCGTCCCGGGGAGCTGTTTTTT. Its translation is CASSIKGIRPGELFF. The entire variable domain, with the rest obtained from reference TRBV19 and TRBJ2-2, is as follows: DGGITQSPKYLFRKEGQNVTLSCEQNLNHDAMYWYRQDPGQGLRLIYYSQIVNDFQKGDIAEGYSVSREKKESFPLTVTSAQKNPTAFYLCASSIKGIRPGELFFGEGSRLTVL.

With regard to this clonotype: It may be a read error: a sequence one base away is much more abundant. V usage is TRBV20-1 and J usage is TRBJ2-5, with TRBD1 matching over 7 bases. Germline V gives CDR1 DFQATT, CDR2 SNEGSKA (reference sequence). J lost 2 bases, V lost 5 bases, and 11 bases had no gene match. There are 15 residues in the CDR3. This chain's CDR3 is CSARDSIARQETQYF. The DNA of the CDR3 is TGCAGTGCTCGGGACAGCATAGCCCGACAAGAGACCCAGTACTTC.

The rearrangement joins TRBV20-1 to TRBJ2-1; tentative D call: TRBD2 (5 bases). The length of the CDR3 is 15 residues. Trimming removed 6 bases at V and 4 bases at J, with 19 bases between. CDR1 is DFQATT and CDR2 is SNEGSKA in the germline V gene (reference sequence). CDR3 in DNA: TGCAGTGCCGTTTTGCATCGCGGGCGTTACAATGAGCAGTTCTTC. Amino acids: CSAVLHRGRYNEQFF.

A word on this clonotype: The conserved final phenylalanine or tryptophan is absent from the CDR3, which likely points to a read error. V is TRBV11-3 and J is TRBJ2-2; D is ambiguous. Germline CDR1 SGHNT, CDR2 YENEEA. V was cut by 5 bases and J by 7 bases, with 11 bases left in between. The CDR3 is 13 amino acids. The CDR3 region has the DNA TGTGCCAGCAGCCCTCAGGATAACGGGGAGCTGTTTCTT. Translated: CASSPQDNGELFL.

This clonotype was counted at least ten times. The chain combines TRBV6-1 with TRBJ2-3, with 12 bases that match TRBD2. Germline CDR1 is MNHNS and CDR2 is SASEGT. V was clipped by 6 bases and J by 4 bases; unmatched bases: 5. This CDR3 has 15 amino acids. CDR3: CASSKTSGSADTQYF. The CDR3 DNA reads TGTGCCAGCAGCAAGACTAGCGGGAGCGCAGATACGCAGTATTTT.